This record concerns one T cell receptor (beta chain) sequence. Many counts were recorded for this clone. No cognate antigen has been identified for it. Coverage ceases 3 residues before the CDR3 finishes, and the germline J gene fills in the end. Trimming costs V 7 bases and J 3 bases, and their ends lie 9 bases apart. CDR3 length: 12 amino acids, cysteine to phenylalanine. The CDR3 was read in part: 27 bases, with the frame set at base 1. CDR1 SQVTM and CDR2 ANQGSEA were looked up in the germline V gene. Equivalent amounts of genomic DNA from CVID and control samples were used as sequencing input. For every sample, a 60 bp segment covering the rearranged TCRbeta CDR3 region was amplified and then sequenced. TCRbeta amplification used the immunoSEQ assay, a bias-corrected multiplex PCR with high-throughput sequencing. The paper's processing steps were these. Each unique nucleotide sequence was treated as a clone and annotated with V, D and J genes, copy number and frequency. Sequences were labeled productive if in frame, and non-productive if out of frame or containing stop codons. As previously described, clonality was calculated on the basis of Shannon's entropy. The predicted amino acid sequences of productive clones were used to derive mean CDR3 Kyte-Doolittle hydropathy. Hierarchical clustering of scaled V gene usage was performed with the R hclust function using Manhattan distance and complete linkage. Clone sharing by CDR3 amino acid sequence was assessed by resampling 12 repertoires per group over 100 rounds. Repertoires were searched for approximately 70 published EBV-specific and nearly 250 published CMV-specific TCRbeta sequences. A couple of CVID samples that yielded fewer than 10,000 sequences were excluded from the analysis, so 40 to 50 CVID repertoires were retained. Sourced from immuneACCESS, this table was stored by TCRdb with only in-frame sequences that have V and J called. A share of the clones is absent; for the studies checked, an unresolved V gene accounts for under half, and the remainder has no known explanation. The DNA was the basis for D and trimming; V, J and clone size are from that table. The sample records 45,000 to 70,000 clones, none occurring a single time. Of the sample, about 5.7% is held by the ten largest clones.

The data belong to a study of T cell clonality in common variable immunodeficiency (dated by TCRdb to the mid-2010s). Broad study findings and their caveats: Healthy controls shared more TCRbeta clones with each other than CVID subjects shared among themselves (p < 0.0001). Correlations of repertoire features with clinical complications were constrained by heterogeneity among patients within the CVID cohort. Although equal DNA input was used, an average of about 81,820 unique sequences per sample was obtained for controls, compared with approximately 31,000 for CVID samples. CVID TCRbeta sequences reportedly showed fewer deletions and N-nucleotide insertions and lacked highly modified clones with 13 or more V deletions. According to the authors, finding the cause of the higher clonality in CVID would require sequencing the repertoires of T cell subpopulations. TCRbeta clonality was higher in CVID subjects than in healthy controls (t-test p = 0.018), and the increase was most characteristic of about a third of subjects.

Both CVID patients and healthy controls were predominantly of Caucasian heritage. Heparinized peripheral whole blood samples of roughly 5 to 8.5 ml were obtained from each donor. TCRbeta CDR3 repertoires were sequenced from genomic DNA of adults with common variable immune deficiency (CVID) and healthy adult controls. A total of roughly 22 healthy adult volunteers (around 12 female and around 10 male; age range roughly 23 to 70 years, mean age roughly 34) were included in the control group. Diluted blood was density-centrifuged over Hypaque 1077 or Ficoll-Paque to isolate peripheral blood mononuclear cells. Genomic DNA was obtained from unsorted mononuclear cells using either Qiagen column purification or a centrifugation-based method.

The sequence was collected from a person between 18 and 75 years old in good health. The chain joins TRBV29-1 to TRBJ2-2, and possibly TRBD1, on 5 matching bases. Sequences were obtained from peripheral blood mononuclear cells. CDR3 loop: CSGCRDTGELFF. Partial CDR3 DNA: TGCAGCGGATGCAGGGACACCGGGGAG.